Each of the 26 T cell receptor beta chains below was sequenced from the same sample in a study of Tregs in tolerant kidney transplant recipients. Profiling relied on immunoSEQ multiplex PCR, and the TCRdb table lists in-frame clones only, not all of them. The top ten clones hold under 2.5% of a sample with over 50,000 clones, 80% to 90% of them seen once. The sequencing here drew on Tregs from blood, taken before the transplant. Receptor source: a human donor who received a combined kidney and bone marrow transplant.

The chain has TRBV4-1 and TRBJ1-4; no reliable D call. The CDR3 covers 14 residues. V was clipped by 4 bases and J by 0 bases, with 6 bases between them. Germline V gene lookup returns CDR1 MGHRA and CDR2 YSYEKL. The CDR3 DNA follows: TGCGCCAGCAGCCCAGACGCAACTAATGAAAAACTGTTTTTT. Translation gives CASSPDATNEKLFF.

The chain uses TRBV21-1 and TRBJ1-5. TRBV21-1 counts as a pseudogene. CDR3 length: 17 amino acids. The CDR3 bases are TGTGCCAGCAGCAAAGGAGCGGAAATTTTGGGGAACCAGCCCCAGCATTTT. As protein: CASSKGAEILGNQPQHF.

This chain joins TRBV6-5 and TRBJ2-3, with D hard to call. This CDR3 comprises 14 residues. V dropped 0 bases and J dropped 2 bases, with 6 bases sitting between them. Germline V gene lookup returns CDR1 MNHEY and CDR2 SVGAGI. The CDR3 here is CASSYSANTDTQYF. The CDR3 DNA sequence: TGTGCCAGCAGTTACTCGGCTAACACAGATACGCAGTATTTT.

The J gene is TRBJ2-5, the V gene TRBV7-2, with D perhaps matching TRBD1 or TRBD2 (5 bases each). The CDR3 is 12 residues long. The germline V gene encodes CDR1 SGHTA and CDR2 FQGNSA. V shed 0 bases and J shed 11 bases, with 10 bases lying between them. The CDR3 region has the DNA TGTGCCAGCAGCTTAGCACTGGGGGAGCAGTACTTC. Translated, it gives CASSLALGEQYF.

This clone has only one observation. The chain joins TRBV5-4 to TRBJ1-2, with a weak D call TRBD1 (5 bases). Trimming removed 7 bases from V and 5 bases from J, with 15 bases in between. The CDR3 contains 13 residues. Germline V gene lookup returns CDR1 SGHNT and CDR2 YYREEE (reference sequence). The CDR3 protein is CASSDPRGYGYTF. CDR3 bases: TGTGCCAGCTCCGATCCACGGGGGTATGGCTACACCTTC. The full variable domain, with the rest looked up from reference TRBV5-4 and TRBJ1-2, is ETGVTQSPTHLIKTRGQQVTLRCSSQSGHNTVSWYQQALGQGPQFIFQYYREEENGRGNFPPRFSGLQFPNYSSELNVNALELDDSALYLCASSDPRGYGYTFGSGTRLTVV.

The chain combines TRBV9 with TRBJ2-2; D is possibly TRBD2 (6 bases). The germline V and J ends were trimmed by 4 bases and 8 bases, with 27 bases remaining between them. From germline, CDR1 is SGDLS and CDR2 YYNGEE. This CDR3 has 18 residues. The CDR3 loop reads CASSPVLSPGLRAGELFF. In DNA, the CDR3 is TGTGCCAGCAGCCCAGTACTAAGTCCGGGACTCAGGGCTGGGGAGCTGTTTTTT.

This clone was seen a single time. The chain recombines TRBV10-3 with TRBJ1-2; no clear D. Germline values: CDR1 ENHRY, CDR2 SYGVKD. Trimming stripped 4 bases from V and 2 bases from J, with 14 bases between. CDR3 size: 15 residues. CDR3 region: CAISAGPLRNYGYTF. The CDR3 region has the DNA TGTGCCATCAGTGCCGGCCCCCTCAGGAACTATGGCTACACCTTC.

The V gene is TRBV6-6, the J gene TRBJ1-1, with D perhaps matching TRBD1 (5 bases). Germline V gene data show CDR1 as MNHNY and CDR2 as SVGAGI (reference sequence). This CDR3 spans 13 amino acids. The V and J ends lost 2 bases and 2 bases respectively, with 6 bases between them. CDR3 region: CASSYQGNTEAFF. CDR3 DNA sequence: TGTGCCAGCAGTTACCAGGGCAACACTGAAGCTTTCTTT.

The chain employs TRBV4-3 and TRBJ2-1; possible D gene TRBD2, 6 bases. The CDR3 sequence is 16 residues long. V lost 1 base to trimming and J lost 7 bases, with 17 bases between them. Per the germline V gene, CDR1 is LGHNA and CDR2 is YSLEER. Written as DNA, the CDR3 is TGCGCCAGCAGCCAAGGAACCGGGACTCCTGTAAATGAGCAGTTCTTC. Translated: CASSQGTGTPVNEQFF.

In this sample, this clone turned up once. The chain is built from TRBV13 and TRBJ1-1; D may be TRBD1 (5 bases). CDR1 and CDR2 (germline): PRHDT, FYEKMQ (reference sequence). Trimming shortened V by 1 base and J by 1 base, and 10 bases separated the two germline ends. CDR3 length: 15 amino acids. The CDR3 DNA reads TGTGCCAGCAGCTTAGCCCAGGGCCCGAACACTGAAGCTTTCTTT. Amino acids: CASSLAQGPNTEAFF.

The chain joins TRBV5-4 to TRBJ2-7, with D hard to call. Germline CDR1 and CDR2: SGHNT and YYREEE (reference sequence). The CDR3 loop spans 11 amino acids. V shed 1 base and J shed 6 bases, with 5 bases lying between them. Written as DNA, the CDR3 is TGTGCCAGCAGCTTGCGGGCCGAGCAGTACTTC. It codes for CASSLRAEQYF. Using reference TRBV5-4 and TRBJ2-7 for the parts outside the CDR3, the full variable domain is ETGVTQSPTHLIKTRGQQVTLRCSSQSGHNTVSWYQQALGQGPQFIFQYYREEENGRGNFPPRFSGLQFPNYSSELNVNALELDDSALYLCASSLRAEQYFGPGTRLTVT.

This clone was found a few times. The V and J genes are TRBV11-3 and TRBJ2-6, with TRBD2 as a possible D gene (6 bases). The length of the CDR3 is 18 residues. The V end was cut by 1 base, the J end by 2 bases, with 15 bases between. Germline V lookup: CDR1 SGHNT, CDR2 YENEEA. In nucleotides, the CDR3 is TGTGCCAGCAGCTTAGGGAAGGGAGGCGGGGCTGGGGCCAACGTCCTGACTTTC. This codes for CASSLGKGGGAGANVLTF.

The chain has TRBV18 and TRBJ1-2; D gene ambiguous. Germline CDR1 and CDR2: KGHSH and LQKENI. The V end was cut by 1 base, the J end by 4 bases, with 10 bases between. This CDR3 is built from 14 residues. CDR3 region: CASSPRNGTYGYTF. CDR3 in DNA: TGTGCCAGCTCACCACGAAACGGTACCTATGGCTACACCTTC.

This clone has a single count. The chain couples TRBV28 to TRBJ2-7, with TRBD2 matching over 7 bases. The ends lost 3 bases at V and 5 bases at J; junction bases unmatched: 7. Germline V gives CDR1 MDHEN, CDR2 SYDVKM. The CDR3 is 14 residues long. CDR3 sequence (DNA): TGTGCCAGCAGTTTGGCGGGAGCCGTCGACGAGCAGTACTTC. The encoded protein is CASSLAGAVDEQYF.

V gene TRBV4-3 combines with J gene TRBJ1-1; a weak D match, TRBD1 (5 bases). Trimming stripped 0 bases from V and 3 bases from J, with 14 bases between. CDR3 size: 16 residues. Germline lookup yields CDR1 LGHNA and CDR2 YSLEER. The CDR3 DNA sequence: TGCGCCAGCAGCCAAGATCGCGGGGGGTTCGACACTGAAGCTTTCTTT. Its translation is CASSQDRGGFDTEAFF.

This chain connects TRBV11-2 to TRBJ2-4, with a weak D call TRBD1 (7 bases). CDR1 is SGHAT, CDR2 FQNNGV, per germline. V was clipped by 6 bases and J by 4 bases, with 22 bases between them. This CDR3 is 17 amino acids long. The CDR3 sequence is CASSLLGRGQSKNIQYF. The CDR3 bases are TGTGCCAGCAGTCTACTTGGGCGGGGACAGTCAAAAAACATTCAGTACTTC.

This chain connects TRBV5-6 to TRBJ1-2; D perhaps matches TRBD1 (6 bases). Per germline, CDR1 SGHDT and CDR2 YYEEEE. CDR3 length: 11 residues. Trimming removed 5 bases at V and 5 bases at J, with 7 bases between. CDR3 loop: CASRGHYGYTF. The CDR3 nucleotides are TGTGCCAGCAGGGGACATTATGGCTACACCTTC.

The gene calls are TRBV11-2 and TRBJ2-1; TRBD2 matches 13 bases. CDR3 size: 15 residues. With V trimmed by 4 bases and J by 9 bases, 6 bases remained unmatched. Germline values: CDR1 SGHAT, CDR2 FQNNGV. The CDR3 DNA is TGTGCCAGCAGCTCGGGACTAGCGGGAAAGGGTGAGCAGTTCTTC. This sequence encodes CASSSGLAGKGEQFF.

This clone came up a few times. This rearrangement joins TRBV2 to TRBJ2-1; 14 bases fit TRBD2. Trimming at V came to 2 bases and at J to 9 bases, leaving 15 bases not matched to a gene. CDR1 is SNHLY, CDR2 FYNNEI, per germline. CDR3 length: 19 amino acids. This chain's CDR3 is CASSEPTSGRAAFPGEQFF. CDR3 coding DNA: TGTGCCAGCAGTGAACCGACTAGCGGGAGGGCCGCGTTTCCGGGTGAGCAGTTCTTC. The whole variable domain, remainder taken from reference TRBV2 and TRBJ2-1, is EPEVTQTPSHQVTQMGQEVILRCVPISNHLYFYWYRQILGQKVEFLVSFYNNEISEKSEIFDDQFSVERPDGSNFTLKIRSTKLEDSAMYFCASSEPTSGRAAFPGEQFFGPGTRLTVL.

V and J are TRBV6-5 and TRBJ2-3, with D perhaps matching TRBD1 or TRBD2 (5 bases each). Germline CDR1 is MNHEY and CDR2 is SVGAGI. V lost 7 bases and J 2 bases, leaving 13 bases between the germline ends. This CDR3 is built from 14 residues. The CDR3 DNA sequence: TGTGCCAGCACTAGGGACGGACTCACAGATACGCAGTATTTT. Amino acid sequence: CASTRDGLTDTQYF.

The genes are TRBV19 and TRBJ2-1; D is undetermined. There are 15 residues in the CDR3. From germline, CDR1 is LNHDA and CDR2 SQIVND (reference sequence). Trimming took 8 bases from V and 9 from J, leaving 23 bases between them. CDR3 sequence: CASLRAQSETTEQFF. CDR3 coding DNA: TGTGCCAGTCTTAGAGCCCAATCCGAGACGACTGAGCAGTTCTTC.

The chain joins TRBV28 to TRBJ1-2; maybe TRBD1 (5 bases). CDR3 length: 15 amino acids. In germline, CDR1 is MDHEN, CDR2 SYDVKM. With 2 bases removed from V and 4 bases from J, the gap between germline ends came to 14 bases. CDR3 DNA: TGTGCCAGCAGTTTAAGGGCAGGGAGGGGCTATGGCTACACCTTC. Residues: CASSLRAGRGYGYTF.

This sequence joins TRBV5-4 and TRBJ1-2; D is uncertain. Germline CDR1 reads SGHNT; CDR2 reads YYREEE (reference sequence). Trimming removed 0 bases from V and 3 bases from J, with 12 bases in between. This CDR3 comprises 15 residues. The CDR3 is CASSLGAAPHYGYTF. The DNA of the CDR3 is TGTGCCAGCAGCTTGGGGGCAGCTCCCCACTATGGCTACACCTTC.

The rearrangement joins TRBV7-9 to TRBJ2-7; 7 positions agree with TRBD2. Germline V lookup: CDR1 SEHNR, CDR2 FQNEAQ (reference sequence). This CDR3 has 16 residues. With V trimmed by 4 bases and J by 7 bases, 16 bases remained unmatched. CDR3 DNA: TGTGCCAGCAGCTCTCGTTTCAGCGGGGACCCTAGGGAGCAGTACTTC. This translates into CASSSRFSGDPREQYF.

The chain is built from TRBV6-5 and TRBJ1-2, with 9 bases lining up with TRBD1. The CDR3 length is 13 residues. V was clipped by 6 bases and J by 8 bases; unmatched bases: 7. CDR1 MNHEY and CDR2 SVGAGI come from the germline V gene. The CDR3: CASSEQGAWGYTF. CDR3 bases: TGTGCCAGCAGCGAACAGGGGGCCTGGGGCTACACCTTC.

The V gene is TRBV6-5, the J gene TRBJ2-2; the D gene could be TRBD1 or TRBD2 (5 bases each). V was cut by 4 bases and J by 4 bases, with 16 bases left in between. Germline values: CDR1 MNHEY, CDR2 SVGAGI. The CDR3 length is 16 residues. The CDR3 region has the DNA TGTGCCAGCAGTTCCACAAGCGTTGGGGGCACCGGGGAGCTGTTTTTT. This sequence encodes CASSSTSVGGTGELFF.